This T cell receptor beta chain was sequenced for a study of response to subunit inactivated influenza vaccine. Points from the study as a whole: The study's authors posited that every seasonal influenza vaccination enlists few new T cells.

Germline values: CDR1 MGHDK, CDR2 SYGVNS. The CDR3 covers 16 residues. J was trimmed by 2 bases and V by 4 bases; bases with no gene match: 3. In this sample, this clonotype turned up many times. Its specificity is not known. TCRdb independently ran MiXCR on the RT-PCR reads; one entry per CDR3 protein. Seen here are about 500,000 distinct CDR3 sequences, 16% observed once, and the top ten hold around 3%. The source material was CD4+ T cells sorted from PBMCs, sampled around 25 months after vaccination. The genes are TRBV25-1 and TRBJ2-5, with 14 nucleotides matching TRBD2. This sequence was found in a man aged 50 to 69 who received an inactivated influenza vaccine. CDR3 sequence (DNA): TGTGCCAGCAGTGGGACTAGCGGGGGGCAACAAGAGACCCAGTACTTC. This gives the protein CASSGTSGGQQETQYF.